The rows below give T cell receptor beta chains drawn from one sample of a study of cytomegalovirus exposure and HLA in healthy donors. Some clones are missing from TCRdb's copy, which holds only in-frame ones; the method was immunoSEQ multiplex PCR. There are roughly 100,000 clones in the sample; 75% to 80% occur only once, and 4.5% to 7% lies in the top ten. Sequenced sample: PBMCs. These receptors all come from a man between 60 and 75 years old in good health and CMV-seropositive. Both conserved end residues are part of each CDR3.

J gene,V gene,CDR3 protein
TRBJ2-1,TRBV28,CASSSLAGGPHEQFF
TRBJ2-7,TRBV7-8,CASSRRTGRDEQYF
TRBJ1-1,TRBV7-9,CASSLQGNTEAFF
TRBJ1-1,TRBV19,CASSTLQGDTEAFF
TRBJ1-5,TRBV5-4,CASSLDGQSNGMPQHF
TRBJ1-4,TRBV2,CATGQTNEKLFF
TRBJ2-3,TRBV14,CASSQGGPDDTQYF
TRBJ2-7,TRBV4-3,CASSPRQGPYEQYF
TRBJ2-7,TRBV6-5,CASRSSGGLTYEQYF
TRBJ2-4,TRBV4-2,CASSQDSLLRDIQYF
TRBJ2-2,TRBV12-5,CASGFYQGQTLTGELFF
TRBJ1-4,TRBV5-4,CASSQVTGTGDEKLFF
TRBJ2-7,TRBV5-1,CASSPGREGGASYEQYF
TRBJ1-1,TRBV6-6,CASSLMRGQGAFF
TRBJ1-1,TRBV5-1,CASSLEAMNTEAFF
TRBJ2-1,TRBV18,CASSPPSLYNEQFF
TRBJ2-1,TRBV6-4,CASSDSTSGGVFEQFF
TRBJ1-5,TRBV6-5,CASSYVQGFNQPQHF
TRBJ1-3,TRBV7-6,CASSSRDVNTIYF
TRBJ1-2,TRBV5-5,CASSSSTEGYTF